The 3 T cell receptor beta chains reported below all come from one sample, sequenced in a study of cytomegalovirus exposure and HLA in healthy donors. PCR was performed using 60 Vbeta and 13 Jbeta primers. The assay was immunoSEQ multiplex PCR, and TCRdb's table has in-frame clones only and misses some. This table holds around 120,000 clones, roughly four fifths found once. The sequencing input was PBMCs. The receptors were gathered from a man aged 18 to 29 in good health and CMV-seronegative.

V usage is TRBV19 and J usage is TRBJ2-7; 8 bases align to TRBD1. The CDR3 has 14 amino acids. Germline V gene lookup returns CDR1 LNHDA and CDR2 SQIVND (reference sequence). V dropped 5 bases and J dropped 2; count of bases not matched to a gene: 5. CDR3 sequence (DNA): TGTGCCAGTAGTGCCGGGACAGGCGCCTACGAGCAGTACTTC. Translating it yields CASSAGTGAYEQYF.

This CDR3 is CASSPGMGLAGRSYEQYF. For the CDR3, the DNA is TGTGCCAGCAGTCCAGGAATGGGACTAGCGGGCAGGTCCTACGAGCAGTACTTC. The chain joins TRBV27 to TRBJ2-7, with 12 positions matching TRBD2. The J segment lost 1 base and the V segment lost 5 bases, leaving 12 bases of the junction unmatched. This CDR3 has 18 residues. CDR1 is MNHEY, CDR2 SMNVEV, per germline (reference sequence).

This clone was seen a handful of times. The gene calls are TRBV2 and TRBJ1-4; 8 nucleotides match TRBD1. Germline V gene data show CDR1 as SNHLY and CDR2 as FYNNEI. The J segment lost 3 bases and the V segment lost 6 bases, leaving 6 bases of the junction unmatched. The length of the CDR3 is 15 residues. The CDR3 DNA is TGTGCCAGCAGAGGCCAGGGGGCACCTAATGAAAAACTGTTTTTT. It yields the protein CASRGQGAPNEKLFF.